These 28 T cell receptor beta chains share one sample of origin, sequenced in a study of regulatory T cells in long-lasting Graves disease. Time point denoted: persistent/refractory GD, antithyroid drugs over 5 years with positive TRAb. Researchers made the TCR library from RNA that was extracted from PBMCs. Combining iRepertoire HTBI primers with Arm-PCR of CDR3 regions, the authors built TCR beta libraries. MiXCR, run by TCRdb on the multiplex PCR reads, gives a single entry per CDR3 protein. This table has 500,000 to 800,000 distinct CDR3 sequences, around 30% appearing once. The material was peripheral blood mononuclear cells (PBMCs), obtained when the disease was refractory, from a patient treated with antithyroid drugs. The origin of the receptors is a female donor with Graves disease.

This clonotype was found a few times. V usage is TRBV19 and J usage is TRBJ1-2; 7 bases map to TRBD1. Germline trimming cut 2 bases from V and 4 bases from J; bases unmatched to any gene: 4. Per the germline V gene, CDR1 is LNHDA and CDR2 is SQIVND (reference sequence). The CDR3 totals 14 residues. Written as DNA, the CDR3 is TGTGCCAGTAGTATAAGAGGGGGCGGCTATGGCTACACCTTC. Protein sequence: CASSIRGGGYGYTF.

The CDR3 DNA is TGTGCCAGCAGACCACCAGGGGGCGCAGGCTATGGCTACACCTTC. Its translation is CASRPPGGAGYGYTF. J is TRBJ1-2 and V is TRBV12-3 or TRBV12-4; 8 positions match TRBD1. V gave up 6 bases and J gave up 4 bases; unmatched junction bases: 10. CDR3 length: 15 amino acids.

This sequence joins TRBV6-1 and TRBJ2-7, with 11 positions matching TRBD1. Germline-derived CDR1 and CDR2 are MNHNS and SASEGT. V was clipped by 5 bases and J by 2 bases; unmatched bases: 5. There are 15 residues in the CDR3. CDR3 sequence (DNA): TGTGCCAGCAGTCCTTGGGGACAGGGGGCCTACGAGCAGTACTTC. As protein: CASSPWGQGAYEQYF.

This chain connects TRBV5-1 to TRBJ1-2; 7 nucleotides match TRBD1. Trimming removed 4 bases from V and 2 bases from J; junction bases left unmatched: 8. CDR1 and CDR2 (germline): SGHRS, YFSETQ. The CDR3 is 15 residues long. The CDR3 is CASSPLPGQNYGYTF. CDR3 nucleotides: TGCGCCAGCAGCCCCCTTCCGGGACAGAACTATGGCTACACCTTC.

The table lists this clonotype with a few counts. Here the CDR3 reads CASSFKGRFTEAFF. As DNA, the CDR3 is TGTGCCAGCAGTTTCAAGGGGCGGTTCACTGAAGCTTTCTTT. V usage is TRBV12-3 or TRBV12-4 and J usage is TRBJ1-1; D may be TRBD1 (5 bases). CDR3 length: 14 amino acids. Trimming left V 3 bases short and J 4 bases short, with 12 bases between.

The chain links TRBV27 to TRBJ2-3, with 9 bases that match TRBD2. This CDR3 has 16 residues. V shed 5 bases, J shed 2 bases, and the junction held 8 bases outside the gene matches. Germline V gene lookup returns CDR1 MNHEY and CDR2 SMNVEV (reference sequence). CDR3 nucleotides: TGTGCCAGCAGTCCCCCCCGCGGGAGGGCCACAGATACGCAGTATTTT. It translates to CASSPPRGRATDTQYF.

At least ten counts were recorded for this clonotype. J is TRBJ1-1 and V is TRBV27, with D unclear. This CDR3 is built from 14 residues. The V gene lost 8 bases and the J gene lost 3 bases, with 16 bases spanning the gap. Germline V gene data show CDR1 as MNHEY and CDR2 as SMNVEV (reference sequence). The CDR3 bases are TGTGCCAGCTCCCCGGCGGGGAGGCACACTGAAGCTTTCTTT. Encoded protein: CASSPAGRHTEAFF.

This chain joins TRBV6-1 and TRBJ2-3; 14 bases are a match to TRBD2. Trimming took 5 bases from V and 7 from J; bases not matched to a gene: 5. The CDR3 sequence is 15 residues long. CDR1 is MNHNS and CDR2 is SASEGT in the germline V gene. CDR3 sequence reads: CASSQRLAGGNTQYF. CDR3 in DNA: TGTGCCAGCAGTCAGAGACTAGCGGGAGGGAATACGCAGTATTTT.

This chain connects TRBV20-1 to TRBJ1-1, with D uncertain. CDR1 and CDR2 from the germline V gene are DFQATT and SNEGSKA (reference sequence). Trimming took off 0 bases at V and 5 bases at J, with 10 bases between the two ends. The CDR3 loop spans 13 amino acids. In DNA form, the CDR3 reads TGCAGTGCTAGAGATGTCAGGAGGACTGAAGCTTTCTTT. It specifies CSARDVRRTEAFF.

V and J are TRBV20-1 and TRBJ1-2; a possible D gene is TRBD1 (6 bases). Trimming pared 4 bases from V and 4 bases from J, leaving 16 bases between. The CDR3 totals 14 residues. The germline V gene encodes CDR1 DFQATT and CDR2 SNEGSKA (reference sequence). CDR3 region: CSATPRGPIYGYTF. Here the CDR3 DNA reads TGCAGTGCTACCCCCAGGGGCCCCATCTATGGCTACACCTTC.

Note on this clonotype: A much larger clone differs by one base, so this may be a read error. The rearrangement links TRBV7-9 to TRBJ2-7; possible D gene TRBD2, 5 bases. There are 15 residues in the CDR3. Germline CDR1 SEHNR, CDR2 FQNEAQ (reference sequence). Trimming removed 0 bases at V and 2 bases at J, with 11 bases between. This chain's CDR3 is CASSLAAGGTYEQYF. CDR3 nucleotides: TGTGCCAGCAGCTTAGCGGCGGGCGGAACCTACGAGCAGTACTTC.

This chain connects TRBV3-1 to TRBJ1-2; D uncertain. The germline V gene has CDR1 LGHDT and CDR2 YNNKEL (reference sequence). Deletions cut 6 bases from V and 10 bases from J, with 24 bases between. This CDR3 has 15 amino acids. The CDR3 DNA sequence: TGTGCCAGCAGTCCTTATCAACCGACCTCGAATGACTACACCTTC. Translated, it gives CASSPYQPTSNDYTF. Filled out from reference TRBV3-1 and TRBJ1-2, the complete variable domain reads DTAVSQTPKYLVTQMGNDKSIKCEQNLGHDTMYWYKQDSKKFLKIMFSYNNKELIINETVPNRFSPKSPDKAHLNLHINSLELGDSAVYFCASSPYQPTSNDYTFGSGTRLTVV.

V is TRBV6-5 and J is TRBJ1-2; D is unclear. The V gene's germline CDR1 is MNHEY and CDR2 SVGAGI. V lost 0 bases, J lost 7 bases, and 6 bases lay in between. This CDR3 spans 12 amino acids. DNA of the CDR3: TGTGCCAGCAGTTACTCACGAAGTGGCTACACCTTC. Translation gives CASSYSRSGYTF.

This clonotype appeared a few times. The CDR3 reads CSARGYSNQPQHF. In DNA form, the CDR3 reads TGCAGTGCTAGGGGATATAGCAATCAGCCCCAGCATTTT. V is TRBV20-1 and J is TRBJ1-5; no clear D gene. The germline V gene has CDR1 DFQATT and CDR2 SNEGSKA (reference sequence). CDR3 length: 13 amino acids. Trimming removed 3 bases at V and 0 bases at J, with 6 bases between.

This rearrangement joins TRBV5-1 to TRBJ1-1, with unresolved D. Trimming left V 3 bases short and J 8 bases short, with 11 bases between. The CDR3 loop spans 12 amino acids. CDR1 SGHRS and CDR2 YFSETQ come from the germline V gene. CDR3 in amino acids: CASSYEPPEAFF. CDR3 in DNA: TGCGCCAGCAGCTACGAGCCCCCGGAAGCTTTCTTT.

This clonotype was seen repeatedly, ten times or more. The V call is TRBV6-2 or TRBV6-3, the J call TRBJ2-4; 7 positions match TRBD1. This CDR3 has 15 residues. Germline V gene sequence: CDR1 MNHEY, CDR2 SVGEGT. J was trimmed by 8 bases and V by 1 base; bases with no gene match: 8. CDR3 coding DNA: TGTGCCAGCAGTTACTGGGGCGCAGGGGGTGACATTCAGTACTTC. Translated: CASSYWGAGGDIQYF.

The rearrangement links TRBV7-3 to TRBJ2-3; D may match TRBD1 or TRBD2 (5 bases each). Trimming removed 5 bases at V and 2 bases at J, with 14 bases between. Germline-derived CDR1 and CDR2 are SGHTA and FQGTGA. The CDR3 is 15 residues long. CDR3 in DNA: TGTGCCAGCAGCCCGAAGCCGGGACCCACAGATACGCAGTATTTT. Its translation: CASSPKPGPTDTQYF.

V and J are TRBV6-2 or TRBV6-3 and TRBJ1-2, with 9 bases aligning to TRBD1. In germline, CDR1 is MNHEY, CDR2 SVGEGT. Trimming at V came to 10 bases and at J to 8 bases, leaving 8 bases not matched to a gene. The CDR3 sequence is 12 residues long. CDR3 protein: CATTGGAEGYTF. Here the CDR3 DNA reads TGTGCCACCACAGGGGGCGCAGAAGGCTACACCTTC.

This clonotype occurred a few times. This chain uses TRBV29-1 with TRBJ2-4; 9 nucleotides align to TRBD1. The CDR3 has 14 amino acids. Per germline, CDR1 SQVTM and CDR2 ANQGSEA. J lost 4 bases, V lost 7 bases, and 8 bases had no gene match. CDR3 region: CSASSGTGKNIQYF. The CDR3 DNA reads as TGCAGCGCGTCCTCCGGGACAGGGAAAAACATTCAGTACTTC.

V gene TRBV6-1 combines with J gene TRBJ1-3; D not resolved. V shed 4 bases and J shed 0 bases, with 19 bases lying between them. The germline CDR1 and CDR2 sequences are MNHNS and SASEGT. The length of the CDR3 is 18 residues. The CDR3 DNA is TGTGCCAGCAGTGCCGGGGTTTATTGGGGTCGCTCTGGAAACACCATATATTTT. Encoded protein: CASSAGVYWGRSGNTIYF.

This clonotype was counted between two and nine times. The CDR3 nucleotides read TGCAGTGCTGGGGGACAGGGGAACTACGAGCAGTACTTC. It translates to CSAGGQGNYEQYF. The gene calls are TRBV20-1 and TRBJ2-7, with 10 bases that match TRBD1. Germline trimming cut 5 bases from V and 3 bases from J; bases unmatched to any gene: 4. Germline V gene sequence: CDR1 DFQATT, CDR2 SNEGSKA (reference sequence). There are 13 residues in the CDR3.

The sample holds a few counts of this clonotype. The gene calls are TRBV29-1 and TRBJ1-5; 7 bases align to TRBD1. Germline loops: CDR1 SQVTM, CDR2 ANQGSEA. With V trimmed by 5 bases and J by 4 bases, 2 bases remained unmatched. This CDR3 has 12 amino acids. The CDR3 coding sequence is TGCAGCGTTACAGGGGATAATCAGCCCCAGCATTTT. It yields the protein CSVTGDNQPQHF.

The V and J genes are TRBV27 and TRBJ1-5; D remains ambiguous. Germline V lookup: CDR1 MNHEY, CDR2 SMNVEV (reference sequence). V lost 1 base and J lost 7, with 8 bases in between. The CDR3 totals 13 residues. CDR3 in amino acids: CASSLWRGQPQHF. The DNA of the CDR3 is TGTGCCAGCAGTTTATGGCGAGGGCAGCCCCAGCATTTT.

This CDR3 reads CASSRTRGAYEQYF. The CDR3 region has the DNA TGTGCCAGCTCCCGTACGAGGGGGGCCTACGAGCAGTACTTC. The V call is TRBV18, the J call TRBJ2-7; D possibly uses TRBD1 or TRBD2 (6 bases each). V was pared by 6 bases and J by 2 bases, with 14 bases between. In germline, CDR1 is KGHSH, CDR2 LQKENI. The CDR3 consists of 14 residues.

There are a few counts of this clonotype. The V and J genes are TRBV6-1 and TRBJ1-4; D call uncertain. The germline V gene has CDR1 MNHNS and CDR2 SASEGT. This CDR3 has 15 amino acids. V lost 7 bases and J 4 bases, leaving 16 bases between the germline ends. The CDR3 DNA follows: TGTGCCAGCATCGCCCGTCGGGGTGATAATGAAAAACTGTTTTTT. Translation gives CASIARRGDNEKLFF.

This clonotype was picked up many times. The chain couples TRBV11-1 to TRBJ2-5; TRBD2 aligns across 9 bases. This CDR3 is built from 17 residues. The germline CDR1 and CDR2 sequences are SGHAT and FQDESV (reference sequence). Germline trimming cut 5 bases from V and 3 bases from J; bases unmatched to any gene: 13. This CDR3 is CASSLGLAGEIKETQYF. DNA for the CDR3: TGTGCCAGCAGCCTGGGGTTAGCGGGAGAAATCAAAGAGACCCAGTACTTC.

This clonotype has a handful of counts. The V gene is TRBV2, the J gene TRBJ2-1, with D perhaps matching TRBD2 (6 bases). Germline-derived CDR1 and CDR2 are SNHLY and FYNNEI. This CDR3 spans 15 amino acids. Between the trimmed V and J ends, which lost 5 bases and 3 bases, there was a span of 14 bases. CDR3 in DNA: TGTGCCAGCAGTCAACCGGGACTTGACTACAATGAGCAGTTCTTC. This translates into CASSQPGLDYNEQFF.

This clonotype was seen a few times. The genes are TRBV12-3 or TRBV12-4 and TRBJ1-6; 10 nucleotides match TRBD1. Trimming cost V 4 bases and J 8 bases; bases outside gene matches: 8. This CDR3 comprises 16 residues. In DNA form, the CDR3 reads TGTGCCAGCAGTTCGGACAGGGGGGGGAGGCATTCACCCCTCCACTTT. It specifies CASSSDRGGRHSPLHF.